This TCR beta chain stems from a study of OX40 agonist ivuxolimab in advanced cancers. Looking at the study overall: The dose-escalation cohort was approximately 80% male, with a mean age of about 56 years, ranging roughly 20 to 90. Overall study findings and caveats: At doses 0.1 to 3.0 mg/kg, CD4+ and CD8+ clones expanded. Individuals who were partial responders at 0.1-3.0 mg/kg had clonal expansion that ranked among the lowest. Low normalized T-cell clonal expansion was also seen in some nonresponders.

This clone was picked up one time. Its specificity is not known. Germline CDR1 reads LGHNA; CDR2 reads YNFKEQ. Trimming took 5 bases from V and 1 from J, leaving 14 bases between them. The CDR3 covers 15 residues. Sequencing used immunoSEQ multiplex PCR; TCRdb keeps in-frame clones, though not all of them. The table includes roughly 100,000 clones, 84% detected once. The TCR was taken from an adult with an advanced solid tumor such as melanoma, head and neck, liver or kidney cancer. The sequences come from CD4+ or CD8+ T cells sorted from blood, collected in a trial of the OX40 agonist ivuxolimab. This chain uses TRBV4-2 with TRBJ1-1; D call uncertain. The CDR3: CASSAGGGKNTEAFF. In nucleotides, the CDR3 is TGTGCCAGCAGCGCCGGAGGCGGAAAGAACACTGAAGCTTTCTTT.